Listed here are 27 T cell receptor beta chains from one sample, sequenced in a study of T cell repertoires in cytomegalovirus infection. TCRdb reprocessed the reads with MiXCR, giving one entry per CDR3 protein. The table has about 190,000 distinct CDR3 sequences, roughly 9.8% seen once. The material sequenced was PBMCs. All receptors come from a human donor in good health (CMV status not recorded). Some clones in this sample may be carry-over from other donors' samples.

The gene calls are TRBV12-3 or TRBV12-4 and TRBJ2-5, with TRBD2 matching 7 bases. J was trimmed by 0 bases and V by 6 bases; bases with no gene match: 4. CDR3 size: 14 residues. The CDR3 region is CASSSLADQETQYF. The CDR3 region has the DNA TGTGCCAGCAGCTCCCTAGCGGACCAAGAGACCCAGTACTTC.

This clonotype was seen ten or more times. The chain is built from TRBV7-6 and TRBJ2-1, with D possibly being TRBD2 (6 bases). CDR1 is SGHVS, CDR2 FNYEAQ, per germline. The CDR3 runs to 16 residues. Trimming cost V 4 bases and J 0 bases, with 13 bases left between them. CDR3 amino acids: CASSSWAGSSYNEQFF. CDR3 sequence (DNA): TGTGCCAGCAGCTCGTGGGCGGGGAGCTCCTACAATGAGCAGTTCTTC. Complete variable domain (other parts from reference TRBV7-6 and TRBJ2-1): GAGVSQSPRYKVTKRGQDVALRCDPISGHVSLYWYRQALGQGPEFLTYFNYEAQQDKSGLPNDRFSAERPEGSISTLTIQRTEQRDSAMYRCASSSWAGSSYNEQFFGPGTRLTVL.

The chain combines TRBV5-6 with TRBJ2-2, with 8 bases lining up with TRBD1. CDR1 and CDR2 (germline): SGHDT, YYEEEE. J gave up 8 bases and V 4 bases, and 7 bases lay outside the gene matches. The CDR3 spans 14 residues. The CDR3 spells CASSPRTGFGELFF. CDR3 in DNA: TGTGCCAGCAGCCCGAGGACAGGGTTTGGGGAGCTGTTTTTT.

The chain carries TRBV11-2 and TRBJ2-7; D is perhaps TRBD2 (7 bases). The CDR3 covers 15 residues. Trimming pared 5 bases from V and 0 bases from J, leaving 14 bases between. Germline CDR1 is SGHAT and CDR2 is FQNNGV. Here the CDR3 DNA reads TGTGCCAGCAGCCACCCGGGGGGCAGCTCCTACGAGCAGTACTTC. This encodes CASSHPGGSSYEQYF.

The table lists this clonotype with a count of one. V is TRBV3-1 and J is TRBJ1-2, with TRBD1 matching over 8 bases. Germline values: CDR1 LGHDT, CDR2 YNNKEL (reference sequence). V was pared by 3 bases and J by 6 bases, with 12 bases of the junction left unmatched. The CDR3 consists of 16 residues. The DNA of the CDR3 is TGTGCCAGCAGCCAGGGAGGGACAGGACGAATGCATGGCTACACCTTC. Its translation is CASSQGGTGRMHGYTF.

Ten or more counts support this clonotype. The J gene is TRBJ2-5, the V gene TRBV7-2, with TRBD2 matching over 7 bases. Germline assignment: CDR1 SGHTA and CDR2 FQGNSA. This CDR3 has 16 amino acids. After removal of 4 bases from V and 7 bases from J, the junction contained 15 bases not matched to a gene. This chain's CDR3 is CASSYTGTTAGGTQYF. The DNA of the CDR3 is TGTGCCAGCAGCTACACCGGGACTACAGCGGGTGGGACCCAGTACTTC.

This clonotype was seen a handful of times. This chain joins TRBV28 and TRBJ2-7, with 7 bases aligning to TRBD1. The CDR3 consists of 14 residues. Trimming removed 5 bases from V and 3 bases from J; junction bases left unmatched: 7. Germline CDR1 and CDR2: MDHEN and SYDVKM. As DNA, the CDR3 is TGTGCCAGCAGTCCACACAGGGGCCGCTACGAGCAGTACTTC. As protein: CASSPHRGRYEQYF.

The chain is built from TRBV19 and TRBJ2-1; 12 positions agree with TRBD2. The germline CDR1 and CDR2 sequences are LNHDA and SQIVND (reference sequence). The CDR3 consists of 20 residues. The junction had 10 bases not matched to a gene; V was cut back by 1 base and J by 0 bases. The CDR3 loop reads CASSIGRLAGASSSYNEQFF. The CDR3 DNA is TGTGCCAGTAGTATAGGCCGACTAGCGGGGGCGTCAAGCTCCTACAATGAGCAGTTCTTC.

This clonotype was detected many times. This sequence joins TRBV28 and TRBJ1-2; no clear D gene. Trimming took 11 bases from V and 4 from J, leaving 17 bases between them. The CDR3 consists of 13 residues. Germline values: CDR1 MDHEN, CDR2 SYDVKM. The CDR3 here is CAAGTDQSYGYTF. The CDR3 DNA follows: TGTGCCGCGGGAACAGATCAATCCTATGGCTACACCTTC.

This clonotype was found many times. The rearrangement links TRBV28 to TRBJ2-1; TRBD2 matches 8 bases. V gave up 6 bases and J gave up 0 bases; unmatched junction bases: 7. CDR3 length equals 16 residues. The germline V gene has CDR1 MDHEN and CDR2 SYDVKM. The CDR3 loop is CASSASGTSSYNEQFF. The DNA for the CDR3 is TGTGCCAGCAGCGCCTCCGGGACTAGCTCCTACAATGAGCAGTTCTTC.

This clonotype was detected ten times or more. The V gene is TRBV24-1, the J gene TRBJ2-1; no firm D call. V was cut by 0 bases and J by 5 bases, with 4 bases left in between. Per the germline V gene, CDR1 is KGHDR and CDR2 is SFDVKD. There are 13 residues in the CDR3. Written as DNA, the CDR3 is TGTGCCACCAGTGATTTGTGGAACAATGAGCAGTTCTTC. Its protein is CATSDLWNNEQFF.

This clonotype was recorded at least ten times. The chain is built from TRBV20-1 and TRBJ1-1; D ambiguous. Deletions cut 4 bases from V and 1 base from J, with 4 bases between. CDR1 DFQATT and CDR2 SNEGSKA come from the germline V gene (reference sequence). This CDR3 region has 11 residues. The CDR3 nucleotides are TGCAGTGCTAAGGGGAACACTGAAGCTTTCTTT. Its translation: CSAKGNTEAFF.

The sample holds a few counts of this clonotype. The CDR3 DNA reads as TGTGCCAGCAGTTACTCGAGGGCAGGGGTTGACCCTGAAGCTTTCTTT. Its protein is CASSYSRAGVDPEAFF. The chain couples TRBV6-2 or TRBV6-3 to TRBJ1-1; D is perhaps TRBD1 (6 bases). The CDR3 totals 16 residues. The germline V and J ends were trimmed by 0 bases and 6 bases, with 17 bases remaining between them. The germline gives CDR1 MNHEY, CDR2 SVGEGT.

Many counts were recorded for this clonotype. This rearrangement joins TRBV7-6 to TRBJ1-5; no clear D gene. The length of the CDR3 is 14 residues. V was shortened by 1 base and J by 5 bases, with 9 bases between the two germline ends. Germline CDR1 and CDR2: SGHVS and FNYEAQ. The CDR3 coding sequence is TGTGCCAGCAGCTTAGGGGGAAAGCATCAGCCCCAGCATTTT. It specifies CASSLGGKHQPQHF.

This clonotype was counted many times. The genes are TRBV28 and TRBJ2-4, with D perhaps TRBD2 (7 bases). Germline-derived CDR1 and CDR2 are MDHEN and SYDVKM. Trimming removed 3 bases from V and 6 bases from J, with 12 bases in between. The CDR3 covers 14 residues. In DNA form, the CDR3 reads TGTGCCAGCAGTTTCAGGGGAGGGTTAAACATTCAGTACTTC. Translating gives CASSFRGGLNIQYF.

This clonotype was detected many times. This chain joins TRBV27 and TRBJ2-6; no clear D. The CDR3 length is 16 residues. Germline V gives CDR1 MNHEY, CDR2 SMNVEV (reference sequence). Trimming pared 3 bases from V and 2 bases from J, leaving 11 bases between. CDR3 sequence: CASSFTGGAGANVLTF. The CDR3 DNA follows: TGTGCCAGCAGTTTTACCGGCGGCGCTGGGGCCAACGTCCTGACTTTC.

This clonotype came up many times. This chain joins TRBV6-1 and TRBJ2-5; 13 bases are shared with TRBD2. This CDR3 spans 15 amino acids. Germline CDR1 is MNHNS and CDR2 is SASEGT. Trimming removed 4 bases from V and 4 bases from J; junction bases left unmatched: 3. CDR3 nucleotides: TGTGCCAGCAGTGGGGGACTAGCGGGACCAGAGACCCAGTACTTC. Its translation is CASSGGLAGPETQYF.

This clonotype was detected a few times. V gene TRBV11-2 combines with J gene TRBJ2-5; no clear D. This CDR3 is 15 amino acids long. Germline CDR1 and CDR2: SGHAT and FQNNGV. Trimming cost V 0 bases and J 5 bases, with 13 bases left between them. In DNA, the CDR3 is TGTGCCAGCAGCTTAGAAATGCGTCCTGGGGAGACCCAGTACTTC. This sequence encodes CASSLEMRPGETQYF.

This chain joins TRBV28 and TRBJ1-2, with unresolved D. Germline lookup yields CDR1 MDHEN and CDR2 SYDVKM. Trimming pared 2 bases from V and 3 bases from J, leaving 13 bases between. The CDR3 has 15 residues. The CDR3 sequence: CASSLERAQDYGYTF. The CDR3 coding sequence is TGTGCCAGCAGTTTAGAAAGGGCGCAGGACTATGGCTACACCTTC.

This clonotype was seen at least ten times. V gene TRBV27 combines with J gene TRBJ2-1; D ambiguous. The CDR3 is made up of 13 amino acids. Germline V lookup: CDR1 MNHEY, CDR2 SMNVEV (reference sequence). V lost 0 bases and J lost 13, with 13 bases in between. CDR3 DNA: TGTGCCAGCAGTTTATCCGGCCCGTCTGGCCAGTTCTTC. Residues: CASSLSGPSGQFF.

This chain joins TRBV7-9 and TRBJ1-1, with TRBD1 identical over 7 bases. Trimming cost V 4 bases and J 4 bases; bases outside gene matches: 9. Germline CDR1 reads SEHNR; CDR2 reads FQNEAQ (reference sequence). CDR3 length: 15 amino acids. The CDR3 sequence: CASSSDRDFSTEAFF. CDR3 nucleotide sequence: TGTGCCAGCAGCTCCGACAGGGATTTCAGCACTGAAGCTTTCTTT.

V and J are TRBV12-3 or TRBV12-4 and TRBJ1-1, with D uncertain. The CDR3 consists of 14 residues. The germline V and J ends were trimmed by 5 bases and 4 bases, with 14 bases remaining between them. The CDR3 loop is CASSITVRGTEAFF. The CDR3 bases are TGTGCCAGCAGTATCACTGTCCGGGGCACTGAAGCTTTCTTT.

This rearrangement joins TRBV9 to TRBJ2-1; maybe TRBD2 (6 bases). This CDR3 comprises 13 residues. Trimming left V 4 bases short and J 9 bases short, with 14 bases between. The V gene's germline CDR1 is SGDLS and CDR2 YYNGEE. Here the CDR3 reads CASSSGGAGEQFF. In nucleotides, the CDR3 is TGTGCCAGCAGCTCCGGAGGGGCGGGTGAGCAGTTCTTC.

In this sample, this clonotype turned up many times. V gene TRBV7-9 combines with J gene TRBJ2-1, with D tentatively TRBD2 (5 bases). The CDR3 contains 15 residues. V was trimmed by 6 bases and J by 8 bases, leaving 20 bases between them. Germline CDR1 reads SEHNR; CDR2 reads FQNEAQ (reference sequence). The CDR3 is CASRRSGSAVDEQFF. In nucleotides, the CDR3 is TGTGCCAGCAGGCGGTCCGGATCAGCGGTGGATGAGCAGTTCTTC.

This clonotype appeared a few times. CDR3 coding DNA: TGTGCCAGCAGCCGGACAGGGAACCAAGAGACCCAGTACTTC. Protein product: CASSRTGNQETQYF. This sequence joins TRBV11-2 and TRBJ2-5; 8 bases line up with TRBD1. Trimming at V came to 5 bases and at J to 0 bases, leaving 2 bases not matched to a gene. This CDR3 region has 14 residues. Per germline, CDR1 SGHAT and CDR2 FQNNGV.

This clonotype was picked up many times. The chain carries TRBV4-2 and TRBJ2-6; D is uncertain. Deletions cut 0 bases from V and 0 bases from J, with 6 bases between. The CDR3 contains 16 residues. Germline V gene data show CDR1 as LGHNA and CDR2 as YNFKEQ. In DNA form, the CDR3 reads TGTGCCAGCAGCCAAGATACGGCCTCTGGGGCCAACGTCCTGACTTTC. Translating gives CASSQDTASGANVLTF.

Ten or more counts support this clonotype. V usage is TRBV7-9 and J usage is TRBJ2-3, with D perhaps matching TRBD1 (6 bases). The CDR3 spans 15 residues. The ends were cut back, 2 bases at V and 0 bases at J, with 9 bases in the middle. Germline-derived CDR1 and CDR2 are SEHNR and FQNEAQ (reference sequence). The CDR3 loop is CASSLTGSSTDTQYF. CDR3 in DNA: TGTGCCAGCAGCTTAACAGGGTCGAGCACAGATACGCAGTATTTT. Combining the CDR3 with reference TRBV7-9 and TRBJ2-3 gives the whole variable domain DTGVSQNPRHKITKRGQNVTFRCDPISEHNRLYWYRQTLGQGPEFLTYFQNEAQLEKSRLLSDRFSAERPKGSFSTLEIQRTEQGDSAMYLCASSLTGSSTDTQYFGPGTRLTVL.